The 9 T cell receptor beta chains presented below share a single source sample, sequenced in a study of OX40 agonist ivuxolimab in advanced cancers. TCRdb keeps only in-frame clones here, not all; method: immunoSEQ multiplex PCR. The sample yields tens of thousands of clones, 88% seen once. This sample comprised CD4+ or CD8+ T cells sorted from blood, obtained in a trial of the OX40 agonist ivuxolimab. Receptors originate from an adult with an advanced solid tumor such as melanoma, head and neck, liver or kidney cancer.

The V gene is TRBV5-1, the J gene TRBJ1-4, with D tentatively TRBD1 (5 bases). Trimming removed 5 bases from V and 6 bases from J, with 20 bases in between. Germline CDR1 and CDR2: SGHRS and YFSETQ. The CDR3 contains 16 residues. The CDR3 loop is CASRSGGAGGYEKLFF. CDR3 nucleotides: TGCGCCAGCAGATCCGGTGGGGCAGGAGGTTATGAAAAACTGTTTTTT.

This chain links TRBV19 with TRBJ1-5; D unclear. Germline V gene data show CDR1 as LNHDA and CDR2 as SQIVND (reference sequence). The CDR3 extends over 13 amino acids. V was cut by 7 bases and J by 0 bases, with 7 bases left in between. The CDR3 DNA reads TGTGCCAGTACAGACACTAGCAATCAGCCCCAGCATTTT. Its protein is CASTDTSNQPQHF.

The gene calls are TRBV6-5 and TRBJ2-7, with TRBD2 identical over 7 bases. V shed 5 bases and J 4 bases; nucleotides not matched to a gene: 8. Germline V gene lookup returns CDR1 MNHEY and CDR2 SVGAGI. The CDR3 runs 14 residues. CDR3 nucleotides: TGTGCCAGCAGTATCCAGCAGGGAGGGTACGAGCAGTACTTC. Translation: CASSIQQGGYEQYF.

This chain joins TRBV2 and TRBJ1-5; maybe TRBD1 (5 bases). Germline V gene sequence: CDR1 SNHLY, CDR2 FYNNEI. The CDR3 consists of 15 residues. V gave up 4 bases and J gave up 3 bases, with 13 bases separating them. The CDR3 region has the DNA TGTGCCAGCAGTGCGACGGGGCAGGACAATCAGCCCCAGCATTTT. Residues: CASSATGQDNQPQHF.

The V gene is TRBV5-4, the J gene TRBJ2-1, with D maybe TRBD2 (7 bases). The V and J ends lost 4 bases and 4 bases respectively, with 15 bases between them. Germline CDR1 and CDR2: SGHNT and YYREEE (reference sequence). The CDR3 covers 15 residues. This chain's CDR3 is CASSPGGRSYNEQFF. CDR3 coding DNA: TGTGCCAGCAGCCCCGGGGGGCGGAGTTACAATGAGCAGTTCTTC.

This rearrangement joins TRBV9 to TRBJ2-7; D might be TRBD2 (5 bases). The V gene lost 0 bases and the J gene lost 0 bases, with 10 bases spanning the gap. The length of the CDR3 is 15 residues. Looked up from germline, CDR1 is SGDLS and CDR2 is YYNGEE. The CDR3 coding sequence is TGTGCCAGCAGCGTAGGAGGGTCCATCTCCTACGAGCAGTACTTC. Amino acids: CASSVGGSISYEQYF.

V and J are TRBV6-1 and TRBJ2-7; D may correspond to TRBD1 or TRBD2 (5 bases each). V lost 8 bases, J lost 6 bases, and 14 bases lay in between. CDR1 is MNHNS and CDR2 is SASEGT in the germline V gene. CDR3 length equals 12 residues. The chain's CDR3 is CASSWGNGEQYF. Here the CDR3 DNA reads TGTGCCAGCTCCTGGGGGAATGGCGAGCAGTACTTC.

V and J are TRBV18 and TRBJ1-1, with TRBD1 as a possible D gene (6 bases). The CDR3 contains 15 residues. CDR1 is KGHSH, CDR2 LQKENI, per germline. Between the trimmed V and J ends, which lost 1 base and 1 base, there was a span of 10 bases. The CDR3 loop reads CASSPQGTSNTEAFF. The CDR3 nucleotides read TGTGCCAGCTCACCACAGGGGACATCGAACACTGAAGCTTTCTTT.

The gene calls are TRBV4-2 and TRBJ2-1, with D uncertain. Germline CDR1 reads LGHNA; CDR2 reads YNFKEQ. Trimming took 1 base from V and 4 from J, leaving 5 bases between them. The CDR3 extends over 13 amino acids. The CDR3 DNA is TGTGCCAGCAGCCAAGCACTTTACAATGAGCAGTTCTTC. Amino acids: CASSQALYNEQFF.